This entry lists 23 T cell receptor beta chains sequenced from one sample in a study of CD8 T cells in Susac syndrome (dated by TCRdb to the late 2010s). Library creation used the immunoSEQ multiplex PCR assay. RNA was extracted using the RNeasy kit, and about 0.45 to 1 ug of the RNA was reverse transcribed with random hexamers. The public reads were reanalyzed by TCRdb: fastp trimming at Q25, MiXCR alignment, in-frame beta chains only. Rows are combined by CDR3 protein, so each entry shows the most common genes and DNA. Within this sample are hundreds of thousands of distinct CDR3 sequences, with around 95% of them counted one time only. The ten largest account for approximately 0.072% of the sample. The sequenced sample was CD4+ T cells from PBMCs. Every receptor here comes from a human donor with multiple sclerosis.

The rearrangement links TRBV20-1 to TRBJ2-1; perhaps TRBD1 as D (5 bases). Germline V gene data show CDR1 as DFQATT and CDR2 as SNEGSKA (reference sequence). The CDR3 runs 15 residues. Trimming left V 6 bases short and J 0 bases short, with 15 bases between. The CDR3 coding sequence is TGCAGTGCGCCTCGACAGTCAAGCTCCTACAATGAGCAGTTCTTC. Translating it yields CSAPRQSSSYNEQFF.

This rearrangement joins TRBV5-1 to TRBJ1-1; D ambiguous. Trimming took 0 bases from V and 0 from J, leaving 9 bases between them. The germline V gene encodes CDR1 SGHRS and CDR2 YFSETQ. This CDR3 is 15 amino acids long. For the CDR3, the DNA is TGCGCCAGCAGCTTGGAAGTCAGATTGAACACTGAAGCTTTCTTT. Its translation: CASSLEVRLNTEAFF.

This chain links TRBV30 with TRBJ2-7; D gene unclear. The CDR3 runs 11 residues. The V end was cut by 1 base, the J end by 4 bases, with 5 bases between. In germline, CDR1 is GTSNPN, CDR2 SVGIG (reference sequence). CDR3 sequence reads: CAWSASYEQYF. CDR3 sequence (DNA): TGTGCCTGGAGTGCTTCATACGAGCAGTACTTC.

CDR3 in amino acids: CASSLQGAGNEQFF. In DNA form, the CDR3 reads TGTGCCAGCAGTTTACAGGGGGCTGGCAATGAGCAGTTCTTC. The V gene is TRBV11-2, the J gene TRBJ2-1; TRBD1 agrees at 9 bases. Germline CDR1 reads SGHAT; CDR2 reads FQNNGV. This CDR3 contains 14 residues. J lost 6 bases, V lost 6 bases, and 6 bases had no gene match.

The chain couples TRBV7-9 to TRBJ1-2; D is unresolved. Trimming took 4 bases from V and 10 from J, leaving 10 bases between them. The CDR3 length is 11 residues. The germline V gene has CDR1 SEHNR and CDR2 FQNEAQ (reference sequence). The CDR3 DNA follows: TGTGCCAGCAGCTCTACAGAGGCCTACACCTTC. This translates into CASSSTEAYTF.

This chain joins TRBV7-2 and TRBJ2-7, with D possibly being TRBD1 (6 bases). CDR1 and CDR2 from the germline V gene are SGHTA and FQGNSA. This CDR3 spans 13 amino acids. The V end was cut by 5 bases, the J end by 4 bases, with 12 bases between. CDR3 DNA sequence: TGTGCCAGCAGCCTAGGGACACCTTACGAGCAGTACGTC. It translates to CASSLGTPYEQYV.

V is TRBV5-1 and J is TRBJ1-1; D may be TRBD1 (5 bases). This CDR3 has 14 residues. CDR1 and CDR2 (germline): SGHRS, YFSETQ. Trimming pared 4 bases from V and 0 bases from J, leaving 10 bases between. The CDR3 nucleotides are TGCGCCAGCAGCGTAGGACAACTGAACACTGAAGCTTTCTTT. Translation: CASSVGQLNTEAFF.

The rearrangement uses TRBV12-3 or TRBV12-4 and TRBJ1-1; 7 bases map to TRBD1. The V gene end was trimmed by 2 bases and the J gene end by 7 bases; junction bases not matched to a gene: 13. The CDR3 spans 16 residues. CDR3 nucleotide sequence: TGTGCCAGCAGTTTACGACTCCCAGGGGGAGGGAATGAAGCTTTCTTT. Translating it yields CASSLRLPGGGNEAFF.

This clonotype has a single count. V usage is TRBV9 and J usage is TRBJ1-6; D is perhaps TRBD1 (5 bases). The length of the CDR3 is 15 residues. The V gene's germline CDR1 is SGDLS and CDR2 YYNGEE. Trimming shortened V by 2 bases and J by 7 bases, and 13 bases separated the two germline ends. The CDR3 spells CASSVTLAGNSPLHF. The CDR3 DNA is TGTGCCAGCAGCGTTACCCTGGCAGGGAATTCACCCCTCCACTTT.

The rearrangement joins TRBV29-1 to TRBJ1-2, with TRBD1 as a possible D gene (5 bases). Germline CDR1 is SQVTM and CDR2 is ANQGSEA. The CDR3 runs 16 residues. The V and J ends lost 2 bases and 4 bases respectively, with 20 bases between them. The CDR3 DNA sequence: TGCAGCGTTGAACTCCCAAGTCAGGGAGTCTTCTATGGCTACACCTTC. It codes for CSVELPSQGVFYGYTF.

This chain links TRBV29-1 with TRBJ2-5; the D is unclear. The V gene lost 5 bases and the J gene lost 1 base, with 8 bases spanning the gap. CDR3 length: 12 residues. Germline CDR1 and CDR2: SQVTM and ANQGSEA. CDR3 bases: TGCAGCGTTCGGCAGAGCCAAGAGACCCAGTACTTC. Protein sequence: CSVRQSQETQYF.

The chain employs TRBV3-1 and TRBJ2-7; D is perhaps TRBD1 (6 bases). This CDR3 is built from 13 residues. Trimming stripped 2 bases from V and 4 bases from J, with 9 bases between. Looked up from germline, CDR1 is LGHDT and CDR2 is YNNKEL (reference sequence). CDR3 coding DNA: TGTGCCAGCAGCCAAATTACAGGGTACGAGCAGTACTTC. Translating it yields CASSQITGYEQYF.

The chain links TRBV6-6 to TRBJ1-2; D ambiguous. This CDR3 has 13 residues. The V gene's germline CDR1 is MNHNY and CDR2 SVGAGI (reference sequence). Trimming took off 5 bases at V and 7 bases at J, with 14 bases between the two ends. CDR3 protein: CASSPGWSRGYTF. CDR3 nucleotide sequence: TGTGCCAGCAGTCCCGGGTGGTCTCGTGGCTACACCTTC.

The chain combines TRBV29-1 with TRBJ2-1; D perhaps matches TRBD1 (5 bases). Germline V gives CDR1 SQVTM, CDR2 ANQGSEA. V was clipped by 7 bases and J by 5 bases, with 15 bases between them. This CDR3 has 13 residues. The CDR3 sequence: CSASAWGNNEQFF. CDR3 coding DNA: TGCAGCGCCTCGGCCTGGGGCAACAATGAGCAGTTCTTC.

This rearrangement joins TRBV6-1 to TRBJ2-7; 7 nucleotides agree with TRBD2. V shed 5 bases and J 2 bases; nucleotides not matched to a gene: 6. In germline, CDR1 is MNHNS, CDR2 SASEGT. The length of the CDR3 is 14 residues. This CDR3 reads CASSLGGVPYEQYF. The CDR3 coding sequence is TGTGCCAGCAGTTTGGGAGGGGTACCCTACGAGCAGTACTTC.

The V and J genes are TRBV5-1 and TRBJ1-3; D remains unclear. The CDR3 runs 15 residues. Deletions cut 0 bases from V and 0 bases from J, with 7 bases between. CDR1 is SGHRS and CDR2 is YFSETQ in the germline V gene. The DNA for the CDR3 is TGCGCCAGCAGCTTGGACGGTAGCTCTGGAAACACCATATATTTT. Translating it yields CASSLDGSSGNTIYF.

This clonotype was detected once. The V gene is TRBV30, the J gene TRBJ1-2, with D perhaps matching TRBD1 (6 bases). V gave up 4 bases and J gave up 5 bases, with 14 bases separating them. CDR3 length: 13 amino acids. Germline V CDR1 and CDR2: GTSNPN, SVGIG (reference sequence). DNA for the CDR3: TGTGCCTGGAAAGACAAAGGGGGATATGGCTACACCTTC. This sequence encodes CAWKDKGGYGYTF.

This clonotype was seen once. This chain links TRBV11-2 with TRBJ2-3; TRBD1 matches at 11 bases. V was clipped by 1 base and J by 14 bases; unmatched bases: 8. The length of the CDR3 is 14 residues. CDR1 and CDR2 (germline): SGHAT, FQNNGV. This chain's CDR3 is CASSLGSGTGGLYF. The CDR3 nucleotides read TGTGCCAGCAGCTTAGGCTCCGGGACAGGGGGTCTGTATTTT.

The V call is TRBV5-6, the J call TRBJ1-1; TRBD1 matches at 9 bases. This CDR3 comprises 14 residues. V shed 2 bases, J shed 5 bases, and the junction held 4 bases outside the gene matches. From germline, CDR1 is SGHDT and CDR2 YYEEEE. CDR3: CASSLNRGLTEAFF. The CDR3 DNA reads TGTGCCAGCAGCTTAAACAGGGGGCTGACTGAAGCTTTCTTT.

This chain connects TRBV6-1 to TRBJ2-5; TRBD2 aligns across 10 bases. Per the germline V gene, CDR1 is MNHNS and CDR2 is SASEGT. The trim removed 3 bases at V and 0 bases at J, leaving 4 bases unmatched. This CDR3 contains 16 residues. CDR3 region: CASSDPSGGDQETQYF. In DNA form, the CDR3 reads TGTGCCAGCAGTGATCCTAGCGGGGGAGACCAAGAGACCCAGTACTTC.

The rearrangement joins TRBV25-1 to TRBJ2-3; maybe TRBD2 (6 bases). CDR1 and CDR2 (germline): MGHDK, SYGVNS. V lost 0 bases to trimming and J lost 2 bases, with 15 bases between them. The CDR3 is made up of 17 amino acids. In DNA, the CDR3 is TGTGCCAGCAGTGAATATCGGGGAGGCACCAACACAGATACGCAGTATTTT. Translation gives CASSEYRGGTNTDTQYF.

The chain has TRBV3-1 and TRBJ2-1; 12 bases fit TRBD2. V lost 3 bases, J lost 10 bases, and 4 bases stayed unmatched. The CDR3 covers 14 residues. Germline V gene data show CDR1 as LGHDT and CDR2 as YNNKEL (reference sequence). The CDR3 loop is CASSHLAGGVEQFF. As DNA, the CDR3 is TGTGCCAGCAGCCATCTAGCGGGGGGGGTCGAGCAGTTCTTC.

The J gene is TRBJ1-6, the V gene TRBV30, with D unresolved. Trimming stripped 3 bases from V and 5 bases from J, with 8 bases between. CDR3 length: 13 residues. CDR1 and CDR2 from the germline V gene are GTSNPN and SVGIG (reference sequence). The CDR3 sequence is CAWRGGNNSPLHF. For the CDR3, the DNA is TGTGCCTGGAGGGGTGGGAATAATTCACCCCTCCACTTT.